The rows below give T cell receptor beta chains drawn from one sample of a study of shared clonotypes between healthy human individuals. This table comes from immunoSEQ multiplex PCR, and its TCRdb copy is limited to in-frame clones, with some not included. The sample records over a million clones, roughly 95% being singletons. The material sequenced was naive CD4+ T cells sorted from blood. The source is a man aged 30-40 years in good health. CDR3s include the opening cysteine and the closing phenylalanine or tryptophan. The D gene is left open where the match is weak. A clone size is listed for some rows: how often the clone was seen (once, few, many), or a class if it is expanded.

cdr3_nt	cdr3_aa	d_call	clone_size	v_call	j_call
TGTGCCAGCAGCCCGGGACAGGGGAGAAACAATGAGCAGTTCTTC	CASSPGQGRNNEQFF	TRBD1	once	TRBV5-6	TRBJ2-1
TGTGCCAGCAGTTCCCCGGGACAGACCACCGGGGAGCTGTTTTTT	CASSSPGQTTGELFF	TRBD1	.	TRBV28	TRBJ2-2
TGTGCCAGCAGCGTAGCCAGCGAGGGGACCTACGAGCAGTACTTC	CASSVASEGTYEQYF	.	.	TRBV9	TRBJ2-7
TGTGCCGTACGCAAGGAGGGGGGGAATGAAAAACTGTTTTTT	CAVRKEGGNEKLFF	.	.	TRBV10-3	TRBJ1-4
TGTGCCAGTAGCTCGGGACAGGGGGCTCCTGAGACCCAGTACTTC	CASSSGQGAPETQYF	TRBD1	.	TRBV19	TRBJ2-5
TGTGCCAGCAGCCAGGACAGTACCGGATCATCGGGAAAACTGTTTTTT	CASSQDSTGSSGKLFF	.	.	TRBV14	TRBJ1-4
TGTGCCAGCAGCTTAGTGCAGGGGAGATCCACTGAAGCTTTCTTT	CASSLVQGRSTEAFF	.	.	TRBV7-2	TRBJ1-1
TGCGCCAGCAGTGAGATCCCCGCAGGGACTAGCACAGATACGCAGTATTTT	CASSEIPAGTSTDTQYF	.	.	TRBV10-2	TRBJ2-3
TGCGCCAGCAGTGGGGGTATCGGGGAGACCCAGTACTTC	CASSGGIGETQYF	.	.	TRBV10-1	TRBJ2-5
TGTGCCATCAGGATCTCTGGAAACACCATATATTTT	CAIRISGNTIYF	.	.	TRBV10-3	TRBJ1-3
TGTGCCAGCAGGGTTCAATGGGGTTCCTATGAGCAGTTCTTC	CASRVQWGSYEQFF	.	.	TRBV6-1	TRBJ2-1
TGCAGCGTTGCCGGGACAGGGAGGTCCTACGAGCAGTACTTC	CSVAGTGRSYEQYF	TRBD1	.	TRBV29-1	TRBJ2-7
TGCAGCGGACGCCGGGACAGGGGATTGAACACTGAAGCTTTCTTT	CSGRRDRGLNTEAFF	TRBD1	.	TRBV29-1	TRBJ1-1
TGTGCCAGCAGCTTATTTAACGGCGGACGGGGTACGCAGTATTTT	CASSLFNGGRGTQYF	.	.	TRBV7-8	TRBJ2-3
TGTGCCAGCAGTTACTCGATCCCTACAGGGCGTGATGGCTACACCTTC	CASSYSIPTGRDGYTF	.	once	TRBV6-5	TRBJ1-2
TGTGCCAGCAGCTTTGGTGACAGCCGGGAAGCTTTCTTT	CASSFGDSREAFF	.	once	TRBV5-4	TRBJ1-1
TGTGCCTGTACTGGGAGGGAGAACACTGAAGCTTTCTTT	CACTGRENTEAFF	.	.	TRBV6-6	TRBJ1-1
TGCGCCAGCAGCTCTTTTACCGGGGAGCTGTTTTTT	CASSSFTGELFF	.	.	TRBV5-1	TRBJ2-2
TGCGCCAGCAGGAACGGACACGGCTCCGGGGAGACCCAGTACTTC	CASRNGHGSGETQYF	.	.	TRBV5-1	TRBJ2-5
TGTGCCAGCAGCTTAGGACAGGGAAGCAATCAGCCCCAGCATTTT	CASSLGQGSNQPQHF	TRBD1	.	TRBV5-5	TRBJ1-5
TGTGCCAGCAGCGTAGGGGGGTCTAGCGGGGTCAGGGAGACCCAGTACTTC	CASSVGGSSGVRETQYF	TRBD2	.	TRBV9	TRBJ2-5
TGTGCCAGCAGCTTAGACCCGAGGGGGTACGAGCAGTACTTC	CASSLDPRGYEQYF	.	.	TRBV11-2	TRBJ2-7
TGTGCCAGCAGTTACCTTCAGGGGAACACCATATATTTT	CASSYLQGNTIYF	.	.	TRBV6-5	TRBJ1-3
TGTGCCAGCAGCTATCACTCTAGCACAGATACGCAGTATTTT	CASSYHSSTDTQYF	.	once	TRBV7-2	TRBJ2-3
TGTGCCAGCATAGGAGGGGTATCCTACGAGCAGTACTTC	CASIGGVSYEQYF	.	.	TRBV28	TRBJ2-7
TGCGCCAGCAGCCAAGAGGTAATCCGGCGACTAGCGGAGCAAGAGACCCAGTACTTC	CASSQEVIRRLAEQETQYF	TRBD2	.	TRBV4-3	TRBJ2-5
TGTGCTAGCAGCCGGAGTGGGGGTTACGAGCAGTACTTC	CASSRSGGYEQYF	.	once	TRBV7-7	TRBJ2-7
TGTGCCAGCAGCGAGGGGACAGGAGCCTACGAGCAGTACTTC	CASSEGTGAYEQYF	TRBD1	.	TRBV9	TRBJ2-7
TGCAGCGTTGAAAACAGAGTGGGTACTGAAGCTTTCTTT	CSVENRVGTEAFF	.	.	TRBV29-1	TRBJ1-1
TGTGCCTGGAGGACAGGGGCCTACGAGCAGTACTTC	CAWRTGAYEQYF	TRBD1	.	TRBV30	TRBJ2-7
TGTGCCAGCAGCTTAGTAGGGAATAGCAATCAGCCCCAGCATTTT	CASSLVGNSNQPQHF	.	.	TRBV7-9	TRBJ1-5
TGCGCCAGCAGCTTGGACACCACTAGCGGGAGTTTCGGTGAGCAGTTCTTC	CASSLDTTSGSFGEQFF	TRBD2	.	TRBV5-1	TRBJ2-1
TGTGCCAGCAGCTTAGGGGGCAGCATTGCGTCCGGGGAGCTGTTTTTT	CASSLGGSIASGELFF	.	.	TRBV7-3	TRBJ2-2
TGCGCCACGGCGCGGGACAATTTAGCCAAAAACATTCAGTACTTC	CATARDNLAKNIQYF	.	.	TRBV10-1	TRBJ2-4
TGTGCCAGCTCACTAGACACGGTAGGGCTGACTGAAGCTTTCTTT	CASSLDTVGLTEAFF	.	.	TRBV18	TRBJ1-1
TGTGCCAGCAGTTACCGCCCACTCAATGAGCAGTTCTTC	CASSYRPLNEQFF	.	.	TRBV6-6	TRBJ2-1
TGTGCCAGCAGCTTCGACCCTGGACTAGCGCCCGCCGGTGAGCAGTTCTTC	CASSFDPGLAPAGEQFF	TRBD2	.	TRBV9	TRBJ2-1
TGTGCCAGTCTAAACTTCAGGCGGGGCCAAATGAGCAATCAGCCCCAGCATTTT	CASLNFRRGQMSNQPQHF	.	once	TRBV19	TRBJ1-5
TGTGCCAGCAGTCAACCGGGACAGGGTCCCAGTACAGATACGCAGTATTTT	CASSQPGQGPSTDTQYF	TRBD1	.	TRBV28	TRBJ2-3
TGTGCCTGGAGTGGGTTCGTAGCCCTTCGCACCGGGGAGCTGTTTTTT	CAWSGFVALRTGELFF	.	.	TRBV30	TRBJ2-2